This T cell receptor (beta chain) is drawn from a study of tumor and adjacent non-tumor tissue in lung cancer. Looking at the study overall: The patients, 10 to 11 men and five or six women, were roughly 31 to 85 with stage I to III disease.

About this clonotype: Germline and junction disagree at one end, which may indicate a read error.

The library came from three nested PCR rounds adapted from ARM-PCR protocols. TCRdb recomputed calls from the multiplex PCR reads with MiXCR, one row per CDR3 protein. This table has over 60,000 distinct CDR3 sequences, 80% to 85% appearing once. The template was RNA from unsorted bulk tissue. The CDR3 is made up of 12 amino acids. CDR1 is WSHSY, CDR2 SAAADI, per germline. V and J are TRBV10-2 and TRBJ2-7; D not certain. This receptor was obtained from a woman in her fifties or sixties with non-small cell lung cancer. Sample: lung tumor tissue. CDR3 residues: CVSSEEGYEQYF. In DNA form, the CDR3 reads TGTGTCAGCAGTGAGGAAGGTTACGAGCAGTACTTC.